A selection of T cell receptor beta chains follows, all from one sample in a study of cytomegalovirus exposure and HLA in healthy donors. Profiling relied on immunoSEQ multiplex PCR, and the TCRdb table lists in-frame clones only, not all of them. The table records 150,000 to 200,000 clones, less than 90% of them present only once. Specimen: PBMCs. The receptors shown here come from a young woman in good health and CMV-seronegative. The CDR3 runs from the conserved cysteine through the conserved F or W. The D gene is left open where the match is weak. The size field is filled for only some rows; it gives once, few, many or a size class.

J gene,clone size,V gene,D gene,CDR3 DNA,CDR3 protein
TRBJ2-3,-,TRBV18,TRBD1,TGTGCCAGCTCACCATGGACGGGACAGGGGGCAGTAGATACGCAGTATTTT,CASSPWTGQGAVDTQYF
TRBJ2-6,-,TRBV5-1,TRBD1,TGCGCCACCCAGGGACAGGGGGCGAGCTCTGGGGCCAACGTCCTGACTTTC,CATQGQGASSGANVLTF
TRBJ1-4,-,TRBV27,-,TGTGCCAGCAGACCCTGGACTAATGAAAAACTGTTTTTT,CASRPWTNEKLFF
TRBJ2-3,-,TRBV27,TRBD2,TGTGCCAGCAACCGCGGGGGAGCTCTCACAGATACGCAGTATTTT,CASNRGGALTDTQYF
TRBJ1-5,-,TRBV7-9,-,TGTGCCAGCAGCTTAGAAGGAATTAGCAATCAGCCCCAGCATTTT,CASSLEGISNQPQHF
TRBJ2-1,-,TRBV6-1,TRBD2,TGTGCCAGCAACAGACTAGCGGGCCTCTACAATGAGCAGTTCTTC,CASNRLAGLYNEQFF
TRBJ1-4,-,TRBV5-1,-,TGCGCCAGCAGCTTGGTGGGGGAATCAACTAATGAAAAACTGTTTTTT,CASSLVGESTNEKLFF
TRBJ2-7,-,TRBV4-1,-,TGCGCCAGCAGCCAAGATCCCGGGGATTTTTACGAGCAGTACTTC,CASSQDPGDFYEQYF
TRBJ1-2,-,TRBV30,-,TGTGCCTGGAGTGTGGCAGCCTCCTATGGCTACACCTTC,CAWSVAASYGYTF
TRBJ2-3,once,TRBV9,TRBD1,TGTGCCAGCAGCCACAATCCCGGGACAGGGACTTCAGATACGCAGTATTTT,CASSHNPGTGTSDTQYF
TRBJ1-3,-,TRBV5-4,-,TGTGCCAGCAGCTTCAGAGGGCCTGGAAACACCATATATTTT,CASSFRGPGNTIYF
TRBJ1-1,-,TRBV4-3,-,TGCGCCAGCAGCCAAGATTTGGCGGCTGAAGCTTTCTTT,CASSQDLAAEAFF
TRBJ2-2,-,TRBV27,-,TGTGCCAGCAGTTTAGTCTTGGGGAACACCGGGGAGCTGTTTTTT,CASSLVLGNTGELFF
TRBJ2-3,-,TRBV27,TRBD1,TGTGCCAGCAACACAGGGGGAGATAGCACAGATACGCAGTATTTT,CASNTGGDSTDTQYF
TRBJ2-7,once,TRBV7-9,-,TGTGCCAGCAGCTTATCTGGGACTTTATACGAGCAGTACTTC,CASSLSGTLYEQYF
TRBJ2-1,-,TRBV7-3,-,TGTGCCAGCAGCTTAGCTGGAAGAGAGCAGTTCTTC,CASSLAGREQFF
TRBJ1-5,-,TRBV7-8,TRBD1,TGTGCCAGCAGCCCCCGGGACAGGGGTTATAGCAATCAGCCCCAGCATTTT,CASSPRDRGYSNQPQHF
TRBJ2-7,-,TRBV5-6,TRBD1,TGTGCCAGCAGCCTCGGACAGGTGGACGAGCAGTACTTC,CASSLGQVDEQYF
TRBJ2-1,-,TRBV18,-,TGTGCCAGCTCACTCACGGAGCACAATGAGCAGTTCTTC,CASSLTEHNEQFF
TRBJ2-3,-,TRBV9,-,TGTGCCAGCAGCGTCTCGACAGATACGCAGTATTTT,CASSVSTDTQYF
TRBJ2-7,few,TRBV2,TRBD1,TGTGCCAGCAGTGAATGGGGACAGGGCCACCTTGGGTACTTC,CASSEWGQGHLGYF
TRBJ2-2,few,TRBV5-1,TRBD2,TGCGCCAGCAGCTTGGTAGGAGCGGGAGGGCGAGTCACCGGGGAGCTGTTTTTT,CASSLVGAGGRVTGELFF